These T cell receptor beta chains were read from a single sample in a study of shared clonotypes between healthy human individuals. Profiling relied on immunoSEQ multiplex PCR, and the TCRdb table lists in-frame clones only, not all of them. The sample gives about 870,000 clones, over 90% of which show up once; approximately 25% is in the top ten. Sequenced: naive CD8+ T cells sorted from blood. The receptors originated from a man under 40 in good health. CDR3s include the opening cysteine and the closing phenylalanine or tryptophan. The order of the fields is CDR3 protein, CDR3 DNA, J gene, CDR3 length, D gene, V gene, clone size. The D gene is left open where the match is weak. The size entry is marked missing in some rows and otherwise reads once, few, many or a size class.

CDR3aa: CASSFLGTYNEQFF
CDR3nt: TGTGCCAGCAGCTTCCTCGGGACCTACAATGAGCAGTTCTTC
j_gene: TRBJ2-1
len: 14
d_gene: .
v_gene: TRBV7-2
abundance: .

CDR3aa: CASSYSGSQAYEQYF
CDR3nt: TGTGCCAGCAGTTACTCGGGATCACAAGCTTACGAGCAGTACTTC
j_gene: TRBJ2-7
len: 15
d_gene: .
v_gene: TRBV6-5
abundance: .

CDR3aa: CASSLARQADEKLFF
CDR3nt: TGCGCCAGCAGCTTGGCCCGGCAGGCGGACGAAAAACTGTTTTTT
j_gene: TRBJ1-4
len: 15
d_gene: .
v_gene: TRBV5-1
abundance: .

CDR3aa: CASSIDRDGARNVLTF
CDR3nt: TGTGCCAGTAGTATCGACCGGGACGGTGCCAGGAACGTCCTGACTTTC
j_gene: TRBJ2-6
len: 16
d_gene: .
v_gene: TRBV19
abundance: .

CDR3aa: CASSLYRPTDTQYF
CDR3nt: TGTGCCAGCAGTTTATACAGACCCACAGATACGCAGTATTTT
j_gene: TRBJ2-3
len: 14
d_gene: .
v_gene: TRBV27
abundance: .

CDR3aa: CASSPGGPGDTGELFF
CDR3nt: TGTGCCAGCAGCCCAGGGGGCCCGGGGGACACCGGGGAGCTGTTTTTT
j_gene: TRBJ2-2
len: 16
d_gene: TRBD1
v_gene: TRBV11-2
abundance: .

CDR3aa: CASRQRGLAVHEQYF
CDR3nt: TGTGCCAGCAGGCAAAGGGGACTAGCGGTCCACGAGCAGTACTTC
j_gene: TRBJ2-7
len: 15
d_gene: TRBD2
v_gene: TRBV14
abundance: .

CDR3aa: CASRRAGSYNEQFF
CDR3nt: TGTGCCAGCCGCCGGGCCGGGAGCTACAATGAGCAGTTCTTC
j_gene: TRBJ2-1
len: 14
d_gene: .
v_gene: TRBV11-2
abundance: .

CDR3aa: CASSGGQGEAKNIQYF
CDR3nt: TGTGCCAGCAGCGGAGGACAGGGTGAAGCCAAAAACATTCAGTACTTC
j_gene: TRBJ2-4
len: 16
d_gene: TRBD1
v_gene: TRBV5-4
abundance: .

CDR3aa: CAWSNGIGYEQFF
CDR3nt: TGTGCCTGGAGTAATGGGATCGGGTATGAGCAGTTCTTC
j_gene: TRBJ2-1
len: 13
d_gene: .
v_gene: TRBV30
abundance: .

CDR3aa: CASSPKATSGRAYAEQYF
CDR3nt: TGCGCCAGCAGCCCAAAGGCGACTAGCGGGAGGGCCTACGCCGAGCAGTACTTC
j_gene: TRBJ2-7
len: 18
d_gene: TRBD2
v_gene: TRBV5-1
abundance: .

CDR3aa: CASSSSGTVIGNTIYF
CDR3nt: TGTGCCAGCAGTTCATCCGGGACAGTGATTGGAAACACCATATATTTT
j_gene: TRBJ1-3
len: 16
d_gene: TRBD1
v_gene: TRBV27
abundance: few